The source of this T cell receptor beta chain is a study of graft-versus-host responses after intestinal transplantation. Findings and limits, study-wide: GvH clones occurred in recipient marrow; some first appeared in ileum or blood.

Per germline, CDR1 SGHRS and CDR2 YFSETQ. V lost 4 bases and J lost 2, with 12 bases in between. The CDR3 has 14 residues. Comments on this clone: The antigen is unknown.

Sequenced by immunoSEQ multiplex PCR; TCRdb stores in-frame clones only, minus some. The repertoire holds tens of thousands of clones, with around 90% as singletons. Sequenced material: bone marrow, taken around 730 days after intestinal transplantation. The genes are TRBV5-1 and TRBJ1-2; maybe TRBD1 (5 bases). The sequence was collected from a human patient who received an intestinal transplant, so some T cells may come from the graft donor. The CDR3 spells CASSGTTGNYGYTF. CDR3 DNA: TGCGCCAGCAGCGGTACTACAGGCAACTATGGCTACACCTTC.